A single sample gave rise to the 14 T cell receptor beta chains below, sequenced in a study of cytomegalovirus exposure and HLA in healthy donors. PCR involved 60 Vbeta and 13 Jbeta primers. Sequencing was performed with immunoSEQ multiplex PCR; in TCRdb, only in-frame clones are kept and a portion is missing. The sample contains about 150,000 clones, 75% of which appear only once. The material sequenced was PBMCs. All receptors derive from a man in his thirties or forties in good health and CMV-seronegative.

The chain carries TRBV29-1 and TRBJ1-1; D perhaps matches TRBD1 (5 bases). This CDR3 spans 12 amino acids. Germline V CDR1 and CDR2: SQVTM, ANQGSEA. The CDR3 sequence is CSAIGGSTEAFF. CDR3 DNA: TGCAGTGCTATCGGGGGGAGCACTGAAGCTTTCTTT.

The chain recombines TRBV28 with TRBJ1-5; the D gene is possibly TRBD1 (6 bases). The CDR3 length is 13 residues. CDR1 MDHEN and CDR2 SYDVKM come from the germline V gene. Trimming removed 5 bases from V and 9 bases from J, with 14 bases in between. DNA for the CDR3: TGTGCCAGCAGTACTACAGGGTTCGGGCCCCAGCATTTT. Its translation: CASSTTGFGPQHF. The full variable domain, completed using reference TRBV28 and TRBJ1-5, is DVKVTQSSRYLVKRTGEKVFLECVQDMDHENMFWYRQDPGLGLRLIYFSYDVKMKEKGDIPEGYSVSREKKERFSLILESASTNQTSMYLCASSTTGFGPQHFGDGTRLSIL.

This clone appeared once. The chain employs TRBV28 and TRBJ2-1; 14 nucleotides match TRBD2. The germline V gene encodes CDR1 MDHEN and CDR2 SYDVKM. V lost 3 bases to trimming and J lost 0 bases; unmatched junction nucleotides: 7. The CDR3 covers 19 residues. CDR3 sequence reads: CASSFLTSGRVHSYNEQFF. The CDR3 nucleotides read TGTGCCAGCAGTTTCCTGACTAGCGGGAGGGTCCACTCCTACAATGAGCAGTTCTTC.

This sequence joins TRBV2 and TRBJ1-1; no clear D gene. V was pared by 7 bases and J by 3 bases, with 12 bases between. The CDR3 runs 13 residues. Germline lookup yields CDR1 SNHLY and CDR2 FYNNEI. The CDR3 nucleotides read TGTGCCAGCATGAGGGAGCGGGACACTGAAGCTTTCTTT. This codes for CASMRERDTEAFF.

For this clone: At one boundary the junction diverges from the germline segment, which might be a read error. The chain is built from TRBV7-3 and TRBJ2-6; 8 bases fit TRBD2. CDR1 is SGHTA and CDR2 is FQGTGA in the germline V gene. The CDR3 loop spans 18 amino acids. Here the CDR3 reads CASRPLSGGISGANGLTF. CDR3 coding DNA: TGTGCCAGCAGGCCCTTATCGGGGGGGATCTCTGGGGCCAACGGCCTGACTTTC.

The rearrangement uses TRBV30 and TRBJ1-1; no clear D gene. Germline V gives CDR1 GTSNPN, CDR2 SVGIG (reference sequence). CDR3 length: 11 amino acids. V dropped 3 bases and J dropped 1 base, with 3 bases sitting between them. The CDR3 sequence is CAWRANTEAFF. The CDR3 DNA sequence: TGTGCCTGGAGAGCGAACACTGAAGCTTTCTTT.

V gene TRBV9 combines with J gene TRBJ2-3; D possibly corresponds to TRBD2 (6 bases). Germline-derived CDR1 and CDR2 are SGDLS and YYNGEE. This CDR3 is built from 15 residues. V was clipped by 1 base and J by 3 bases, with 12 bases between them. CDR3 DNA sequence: TGTGCCAGCAGCGTAACACTAGCCAGGACAGATACGCAGTATTTT. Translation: CASSVTLARTDTQYF.

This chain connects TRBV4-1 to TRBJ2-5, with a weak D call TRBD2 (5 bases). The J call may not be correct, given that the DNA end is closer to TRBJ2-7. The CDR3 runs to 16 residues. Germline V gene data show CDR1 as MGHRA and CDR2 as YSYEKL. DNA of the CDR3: TGCGCCAGCAGCCAAGACCCCAACCCAGGACTTTACGAGCAGTACTTC. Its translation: CASSQDPNPGLYEQYF.

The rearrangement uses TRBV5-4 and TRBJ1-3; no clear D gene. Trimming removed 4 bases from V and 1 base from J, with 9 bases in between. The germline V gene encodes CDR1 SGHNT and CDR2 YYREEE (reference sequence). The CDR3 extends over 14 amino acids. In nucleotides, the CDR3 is TGTGCCAGCAGCGCGGCAGATTCTGGAAACACCATATATTTT. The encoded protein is CASSAADSGNTIYF.

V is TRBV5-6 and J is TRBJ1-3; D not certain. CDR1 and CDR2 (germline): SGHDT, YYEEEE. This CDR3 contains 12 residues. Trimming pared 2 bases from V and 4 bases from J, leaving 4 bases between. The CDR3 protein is CASSFGGNTIYF. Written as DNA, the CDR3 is TGTGCCAGCAGCTTCGGGGGAAACACCATATATTTT.

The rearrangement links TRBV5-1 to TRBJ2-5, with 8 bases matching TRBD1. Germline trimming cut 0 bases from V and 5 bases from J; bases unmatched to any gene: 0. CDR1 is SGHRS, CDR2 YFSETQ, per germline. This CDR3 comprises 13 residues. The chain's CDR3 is CASSLGQGETQYF. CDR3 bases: TGCGCCAGCAGCTTGGGACAGGGGGAGACCCAGTACTTC.

The CDR3 spells CASSEESGRLNNEQFF. The CDR3 coding sequence is TGTGCCAGCAGCGAGGAGAGCGGGAGGCTAAACAATGAGCAGTTCTTC. V gene TRBV9 combines with J gene TRBJ2-1; 9 bases map to TRBD2. Trimming removed 3 bases from V and 5 bases from J; junction bases left unmatched: 9. Germline values: CDR1 SGDLS, CDR2 YYNGEE. This CDR3 contains 16 residues.

In nucleotides, the CDR3 is TGTGCCAGCGGCGATCACAGGGTAGGGGATACGCAGTATTTT. Translation gives CASGDHRVGDTQYF. The chain joins TRBV6-6 to TRBJ2-3, with a possible D match to TRBD1 (6 bases). The germline CDR1 and CDR2 sequences are MNHNY and SVGAGI (reference sequence). This CDR3 has 14 amino acids. The germline V and J ends were trimmed by 8 bases and 6 bases, with 18 bases remaining between them.

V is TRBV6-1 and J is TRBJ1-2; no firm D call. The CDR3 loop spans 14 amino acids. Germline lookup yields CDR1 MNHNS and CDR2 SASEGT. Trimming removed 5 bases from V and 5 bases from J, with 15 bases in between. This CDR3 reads CASSPRSEGYGYTF. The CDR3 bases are TGTGCCAGCAGTCCGCGGAGCGAGGGATATGGCTACACCTTC.